This record concerns one T cell receptor beta chain sequence. The antigen is not known. The data were produced by immunoSEQ multiplex PCR, yet TCRdb's version contains in-frame clones alone and is incomplete. The sample contains about 120,000 clones, roughly 93% of which appear only once. The data stem from a study of T cell responses to AZD1222 COVID-19 vaccine. Study outcomes and limitations: Reportedly, nearly half the spike-specific TCRs target unmutated variant regions. Elevations in Spike-specific TCR breadth and depth followed administration of two AZD1222 doses. Spike-wide vaccine-associated CD4 TCRs dominated at 160-218 and 743-854.

The CDR3 loop spans 13 amino acids. Trimming removed 1 base from V and 8 bases from J, with 8 bases in between. Germline-derived CDR1 and CDR2 are SGHDN and FVKESK. The sequences come from peripheral blood, collected on day 0 of AZD1222 vaccination. The rearrangement uses TRBV14 and TRBJ1-4; no definite D call. The sequence was collected from an adult in good health. The CDR3 spells CASSQALWEKLFF. Written as DNA, the CDR3 is TGTGCCAGCAGCCAAGCCCTATGGGAAAAACTGTTTTTT.